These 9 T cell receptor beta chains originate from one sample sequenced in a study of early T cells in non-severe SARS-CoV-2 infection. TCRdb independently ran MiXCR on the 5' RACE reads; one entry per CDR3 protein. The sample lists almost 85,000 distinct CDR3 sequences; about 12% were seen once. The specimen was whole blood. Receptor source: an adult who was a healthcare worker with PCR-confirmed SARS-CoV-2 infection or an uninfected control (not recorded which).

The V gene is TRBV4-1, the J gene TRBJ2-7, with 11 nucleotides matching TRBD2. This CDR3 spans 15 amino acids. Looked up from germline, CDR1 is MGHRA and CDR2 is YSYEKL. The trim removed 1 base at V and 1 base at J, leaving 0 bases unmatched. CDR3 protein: CASSQGLAGSYEQYF. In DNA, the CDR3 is TGCGCCAGCAGCCAAGGACTAGCGGGGTCCTACGAGCAGTACTTC.

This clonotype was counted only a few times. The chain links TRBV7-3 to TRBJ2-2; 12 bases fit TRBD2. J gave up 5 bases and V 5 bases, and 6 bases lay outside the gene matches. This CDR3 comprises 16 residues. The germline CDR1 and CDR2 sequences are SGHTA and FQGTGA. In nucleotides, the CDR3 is TGTGCCAGCAGCCTACGGGGGACTAGCGGGACCGGGGAGCTGTTTTTT. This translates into CASSLRGTSGTGELFF.

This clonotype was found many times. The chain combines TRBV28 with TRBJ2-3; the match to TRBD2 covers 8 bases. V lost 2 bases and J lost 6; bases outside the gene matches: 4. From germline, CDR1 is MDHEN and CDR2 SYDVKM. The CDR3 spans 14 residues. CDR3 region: CASSLGGGMDTQYF. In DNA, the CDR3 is TGTGCCAGCAGTTTAGGCGGGGGGATGGATACGCAGTATTTT.

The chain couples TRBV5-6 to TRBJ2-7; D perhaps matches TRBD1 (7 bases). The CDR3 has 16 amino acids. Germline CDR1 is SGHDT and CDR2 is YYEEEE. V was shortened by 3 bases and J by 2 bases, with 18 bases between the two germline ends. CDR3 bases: TGTGCCAGCAGCTCCCTGGAGGGGGCTAAAACCTACGAGCAGTACTTC. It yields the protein CASSSLEGAKTYEQYF.

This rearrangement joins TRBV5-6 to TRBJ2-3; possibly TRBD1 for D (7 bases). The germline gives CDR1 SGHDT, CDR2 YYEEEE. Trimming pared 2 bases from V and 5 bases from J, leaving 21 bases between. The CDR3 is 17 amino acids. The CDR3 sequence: CASSFGGGAYRGDTQYF. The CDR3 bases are TGTGCCAGCAGCTTCGGAGGCGGGGCCTACAGGGGAGATACGCAGTATTTT.

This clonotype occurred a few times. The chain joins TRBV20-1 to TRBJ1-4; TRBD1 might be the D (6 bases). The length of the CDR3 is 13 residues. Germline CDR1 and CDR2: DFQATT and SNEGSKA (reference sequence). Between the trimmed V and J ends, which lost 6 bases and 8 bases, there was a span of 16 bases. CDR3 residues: CSASQGTGEKLFF. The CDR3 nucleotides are TGCAGTGCATCGCAGGGGACTGGAGAAAAACTGTTTTTT.

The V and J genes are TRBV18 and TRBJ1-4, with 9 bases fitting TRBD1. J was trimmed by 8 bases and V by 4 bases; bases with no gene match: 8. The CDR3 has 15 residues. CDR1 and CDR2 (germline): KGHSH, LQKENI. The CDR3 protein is CASSQTGTGPEKLFF. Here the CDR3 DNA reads TGTGCCAGCTCACAAACCGGGACAGGGCCCGAAAAACTGTTTTTT.

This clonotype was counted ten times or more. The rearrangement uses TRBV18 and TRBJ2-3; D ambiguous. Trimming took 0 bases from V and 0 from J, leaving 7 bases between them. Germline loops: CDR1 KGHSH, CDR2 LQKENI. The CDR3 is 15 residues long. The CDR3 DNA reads TGTGCCAGCTCACCACCGTTGGATAGCACAGATACGCAGTATTTT. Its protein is CASSPPLDSTDTQYF.

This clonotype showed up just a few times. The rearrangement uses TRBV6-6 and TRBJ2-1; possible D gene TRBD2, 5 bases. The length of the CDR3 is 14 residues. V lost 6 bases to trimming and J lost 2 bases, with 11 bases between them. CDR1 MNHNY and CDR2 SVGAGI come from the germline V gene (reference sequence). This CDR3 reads CASSPEVPYNEQFF. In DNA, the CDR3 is TGTGCCAGCAGCCCGGAGGTCCCCTACAATGAGCAGTTCTTC.